This record looks at one T cell receptor beta chain sequence and its context. Its target antigen remains unknown. Within one base of it there is no much larger clone, and no base qualities were kept. Unstimulated Tregs (CD4+CD25+CD127-), CD4+ non-Tregs (CD4+CD25-), CD4 and CD8 cells were FACS-sorted from thawed PBMCs. Healthy control blood came either as purchased buffy coats or from healthy volunteers. Healthy control blood was processed by Ficoll density gradient to PBMCs and cryopreserved; patient PBMCs were collected before and after transplant. The germline V gene encodes CDR1 MNHNY and CDR2 SVGAGI (reference sequence). Compared with germline, V lacks 4 bases and J lacks 5 bases; bases without a gene match: 3. Taken from cysteine to phenylalanine, the CDR3 has 15 residues. Only the CDR3 DNA is retained, 45 bases long and in frame from the first base. These data are taken from a study of Tregs in tolerant kidney transplant recipients (dated by TCRdb to the late 2010s). For context, the study as a whole: The study used TCRbeta sequencing to identify donor-specific regulatory T cells before combined kidney and bone marrow transplantation, then tracked those cells after transplant. TCRbeta repertoire sequencing was used in a few healthy controls to compare several methods for expanding Tregs specific for an allogeneic donor. On the study overall, not on this receptor specifically: Expanding Tregs with activated donor B cells appeared to identify the most biologically relevant and donor-specific TCRbeta repertoire. Because the study included only a small number of patients, the results must be confirmed in larger populations and under other immunosuppression protocols. Biological reproducibility was not directly assessed, although technical replication error appeared to be minimal.

For TCRbeta CDR3 sequencing, genomic DNA from the sorted cells was extracted using the QIAGEN DNeasy Blood and Tissue Kit. Through immunoSEQ, high-throughput TCRbeta CDR3 sequencing was done commercially, including PCR amplification with internal controls and bias correction. As for the authors' bioinformatics: A unique productive TCRbeta sequence was defined by the CDR3 nucleotide sequence when primers matched, and otherwise by the CDR3 amino acid sequence together with the Vbeta and Jbeta genes. To correct sorting error, sequences shared between sorted populations at a frequency ratio of 2:1 or less were removed; the rest were assigned to the higher population. Donor-reactive sequences were defined as at least 5-fold expanded in CFSE-low cells versus unstimulated cells, with frequency of at least 0.01% in CFSE-low cells. Repertoire divergence was quantified by Jensen-Shannon divergence using the top 100 TCRbeta sequences ranked by frequency. For samples with multiple sequencing runs, sorting error was corrected in each run separately before the runs were combined. The immuneACCESS repertoire file appears here via TCRdb, limited to in-frame rearrangements. These files lack a portion of the clones; in checked studies, under half of the deficit traces to unresolved V genes, and the cause of the others is not known. That table furnishes V, J and clone size, whereas the DNA furnished D and trimming. The sample has some 90,000 clones on record, around 90% of them singletons. The ten largest clonotypes hold 4.5% to 5% of the sample.

Material for sequencing was CD8+ T cells from blood. This TCR derives from a human donor in good health. The V and J genes are TRBV6-6 and TRBJ2-3, and 13 junctional nucleotides match TRBD2. The nucleotides are TGTGCCAGCAGTTTCCGACTAGCGGGGGGAGATACGCAGTATTTT. This gives the protein CASSFRLAGGDTQYF.